This T cell receptor (beta chain) was obtained from a study of blood T cell repertoires in COVID-19. Overall study context: Researchers got acute and convalescent COVID-19 samples from the United States, Italy and Spain. PBMCs, B-cell-depleted T cells, or T cells provided the cDNA or gDNA that made up the material.

V was clipped by 3 bases and J by 2 bases; unmatched bases: 11. The germline V gene has CDR1 LGHDT and CDR2 YNNKEL (reference sequence). The CDR3 length is 17 residues. In the authors' workflow: Amplifying reference gene primers gave estimates of nucleated cell counts. The assay was immunoSEQ multiplex PCR, and TCRdb's table has in-frame clones only and misses some. V, J and clone size reflect that table, while D and trimming were determined from the DNA. The repertoire holds approximately 100,000 clones, about 89% seen once, with roughly 5.3% in the top ten. Sequences were obtained from peripheral blood. The gene calls are TRBV3-1 (or the pseudogene TRBV3-2) and TRBJ2-3; 7 bases are shared with TRBD2. The clonotype comes from a human donor in a cohort sampled during active COVID-19. This CDR3 reads CASSQEPGRPTTDTQYF. The CDR3 nucleotides are TGTGCCAGCAGCCAGGAACCCGGGAGGCCCACCACAGATACGCAGTATTTT.